A selection of T cell receptor beta chains follows, all from one sample in a study of T-cell memory formation after mild COVID-19. In TCRdb, the 5' RACE reads were re-called with MiXCR into one record per CDR3 protein. Of approximately 480,000 distinct CDR3 sequences listed, 15% to 20% are singletons. Source material: PBMCs or a T cell subset sorted from them (not recorded which). The source is an adult woman who had mild COVID-19 (a few samples of this study predate the infection). Cell type and time point are not known. Both conserved end residues are part of each CDR3. A D gene is named only where the DNA matches it firmly. Rows give clone size only sometimes, using once, few, many, or a class for an expanded clone.

TRBV30	.	TRBJ2-7	TRBD2	TGTGCCTGGACCCCCGGGACTATCAACTACGAGCAGTACTTC	CAWTPGTINYEQYF
TRBV9	.	TRBJ2-1	TRBD1	TGTGCCAGCAGCGATTGGACAGGGTCGAATGAGCAGTTCTTC	CASSDWTGSNEQFF
TRBV29-1	few	TRBJ1-1	.	TGCAGCGGCGAGGGGGTTGGGAACACTGAAGCTTTCTTT	CSGEGVGNTEAFF
TRBV5-4	few	TRBJ2-5	TRBD2	TGTGCCAGCACCTCCGGGGGGGGACAAGAGACCCAGTACTTC	CASTSGGGQETQYF
TRBV5-5	.	TRBJ2-1	TRBD2	TGTGCCAGCAGCCCCTGGGCTAGCGGGGGGGCAGGGAATGAGCAGTTCTTC	CASSPWASGGAGNEQFF
TRBV19	.	TRBJ2-5	TRBD1	TGTGCCAGTAGCTGGGAACAGGGGGGGACCCAGTACTTC	CASSWEQGGTQYF
TRBV5-1	.	TRBJ2-7	TRBD1	TGCGCCAGCAGCTTGGTTGGGAGACAGGGGGCGCGCGCCTACGAGCAGTACTTC	CASSLVGRQGARAYEQYF
TRBV12-3/TRBV12-4	many	TRBJ1-1	.	TGTGCCAGCAGTGGGGTGAACACTGAAGCTTTCTTT	CASSGVNTEAFF
TRBV10-3	once	TRBJ2-7	.	TGTGCCATCCGGGGACGGACCACCTACGAGCAGTACTTC	CAIRGRTTYEQYF
TRBV5-5	few	TRBJ2-5	TRBD2	TGTGCCAGCAGCTTGGTCGCTAGCGGGGGCGTGGAGACCCAGTACTTC	CASSLVASGGVETQYF
TRBV7-9	few	TRBJ2-3	.	TGTGCCAGCAGCTTTCATTTGGGCGGGGGCCCCACAGATACGCAGTATTTT	CASSFHLGGGPTDTQYF
TRBV6-6	.	TRBJ2-7	TRBD2	TGTGCCAGCAGTTACCACCCGACTAGCGGGAGTAGGTCCTACGAGCAGTACTTC	CASSYHPTSGSRSYEQYF
TRBV12-3/TRBV12-4	few	TRBJ2-3	TRBD1	TGTGCCAGCGTTGATCTACAGGGGTTGGGTACAGATACGCAGTATTTT	CASVDLQGLGTDTQYF
TRBV20-1	.	TRBJ1-1	.	TGCAGTGCTAGAGGTTTGTCAGCGAGGATGAACACTGAAGCTTTCTTT	CSARGLSARMNTEAFF
TRBV11-3	.	TRBJ1-1	.	TGTGCCAGCAGCGCGGAGAACACTGAAGCTTTCTTT	CASSAENTEAFF
TRBV14	few	TRBJ2-7	.	TGTGCCAGCAGCCACGACTATTCCACCGAGCAGTACTTC	CASSHDYSTEQYF
TRBV29-1	.	TRBJ1-1	.	TGCAGCGTTGAAGTCCGGGGGGAAGCTTTCTTT	CSVEVRGEAFF
TRBV5-1	.	TRBJ2-2	.	TGCGCCAGCAGTTATGTGGGGACGGTAACCGGGGAGCTGTTTTTT	CASSYVGTVTGELFF
TRBV6-1	.	TRBJ1-1	.	TGTGCCAGCACCACTCAGGGGTCAAACACTGAAGCTTTCTTT	CASTTQGSNTEAFF
TRBV18	.	TRBJ1-6	.	TGTGCCAGCTCACCAGATGTCGGTTGGGTCGGTAATTCACCCCTCCACTTT	CASSPDVGWVGNSPLHF
TRBV12-3/TRBV12-4	few	TRBJ2-1	TRBD2	TGTGCCAGCAGTCTAGCGGTGACTGAGCAGTTCTTC	CASSLAVTEQFF
TRBV12-5	.	TRBJ2-1	.	TGTGCTAGTGGGGAACACTCCTACAATGAGCAGTTCTTC	CASGEHSYNEQFF
TRBV20-1	few	TRBJ1-1	TRBD1	TGCAGTGCCCGGACAGGGGGTCGGAACACTGAAGCTTTCTTT	CSARTGGRNTEAFF
TRBV12-3/TRBV12-4	.	TRBJ2-3	TRBD2	TGTGCCAGCAGTCTCGGGACTAGCGGGGGTAGCACAGATACGCAGTATTTT	CASSLGTSGGSTDTQYF
TRBV6-2/TRBV6-3	.	TRBJ1-1	TRBD1	TGTGCCAGCAGGGAGGACAGGGCGAACACTGAAGCTTTCTTT	CASREDRANTEAFF
TRBV7-3	few	TRBJ2-3	TRBD2	TGTGCCAGCACCTCAGGGACTAGCCCAACCACAGATACGCAGTATTTT	CASTSGTSPTTDTQYF
TRBV20-1	few	TRBJ2-1	TRBD2	TGCAGTGCTAGGGGACTCACTAGCGGGAGCACCAATGAGCAGTTCTTC	CSARGLTSGSTNEQFF
TRBV6-5	.	TRBJ2-3	TRBD1	TGTGCCAGCAGTTACTCGGACAGGCCCACAGATACGCAGTATTTT	CASSYSDRPTDTQYF
TRBV7-7	.	TRBJ2-5	TRBD2	TGTGCTAGCAGCCCCATCGGGGCTAGCGGAAAAGAGACCCAGTACTTC	CASSPIGASGKETQYF
TRBV29-1	.	TRBJ2-1	.	TGCAGCGTTAGCCGGACGTACTACAATGAGCAGTTCTTC	CSVSRTYYNEQFF
TRBV6-2/TRBV6-3	.	TRBJ2-1	.	TGTGCCAGCAGTTACGGAGAGGGTGAGCAGTTCTTC	CASSYGEGEQFF
TRBV4-2	.	TRBJ2-5	TRBD2	TGTGCCAGCAGCCAAGATGGGCGCGGGAGGGCCGGGGAGACCCAGTACTTC	CASSQDGRGRAGETQYF
TRBV7-9	.	TRBJ1-5	.	TGTGCCAGCAGCTTAGTGGCAGGGGACAATCAGCCCCAGCATTTT	CASSLVAGDNQPQHF
TRBV27	.	TRBJ2-3	.	TGTGCCAGCAGTTCCACCCGGGACCCAGGGGATTTTACGCAGTATTTT	CASSSTRDPGDFTQYF
TRBV10-2	many	TRBJ2-3	TRBD2	TGCGCCAGCAGAGAGCGGGGGGGCACAGATACGCAGTATTTT	CASRERGGTDTQYF
TRBV27	few	TRBJ2-7	TRBD2	TGTGCCAGCAGTTTCGGGACTAGAACCCAAATCTCCTACGAGCAGTACTTC	CASSFGTRTQISYEQYF
TRBV20-1	few	TRBJ2-5	TRBD2	TGCAGTGCTAGAGCGGACCCGGGAGGAGAGACCCAGTACTTC	CSARADPGGETQYF
TRBV24-1	few	TRBJ2-1	TRBD2	TGTGCCACCACTAGCGGGAGGTTACCCTACAATGAGCAGTTCTTC	CATTSGRLPYNEQFF
TRBV7-2	many	TRBJ2-7	TRBD2	TGTGCCAGCAGCTTAAAGACTAGCGATTCCTACGAGCAGTACTTC	CASSLKTSDSYEQYF
TRBV7-9	.	TRBJ1-1	.	TGTGCCAGCAGCTTACGAGGGTCGGGCACTGAAGCTTTCTTT	CASSLRGSGTEAFF
TRBV29-1	.	TRBJ1-5	.	TGCAGCCCCCTGAACCCAGACAGAGCTTATAGCAATCAGCCCCAGCATTTT	CSPLNPDRAYSNQPQHF
TRBV30	.	TRBJ2-3	TRBD2	TGTGCCTGGAGTGGACTAGCGGCTAGCACAGATACGCAGTATTTT	CAWSGLAASTDTQYF
TRBV15	.	TRBJ1-5	TRBD1	TGTGCCACCAGCAGAGATTGGGGGACAGCCTTTGTCACGAAGCCCCAGCATTTT	CATSRDWGTAFVTKPQHF
TRBV30	.	TRBJ1-2	.	TGTGCCTGGGGAACAGGGTATGGCTACACCTTC	CAWGTGYGYTF
TRBV5-1	.	TRBJ2-1	.	TGCGCCAGCAGCTCGGAGCCACTGAGCTCCTACAATGAGCAGTTCTTC	CASSSEPLSSYNEQFF
TRBV4-1	.	TRBJ1-5	.	TGCGCCAGCAGCCAAGATCCGGGGGAGTGGGAAAATAGCAATCAGCCCCAGCATTTT	CASSQDPGEWENSNQPQHF